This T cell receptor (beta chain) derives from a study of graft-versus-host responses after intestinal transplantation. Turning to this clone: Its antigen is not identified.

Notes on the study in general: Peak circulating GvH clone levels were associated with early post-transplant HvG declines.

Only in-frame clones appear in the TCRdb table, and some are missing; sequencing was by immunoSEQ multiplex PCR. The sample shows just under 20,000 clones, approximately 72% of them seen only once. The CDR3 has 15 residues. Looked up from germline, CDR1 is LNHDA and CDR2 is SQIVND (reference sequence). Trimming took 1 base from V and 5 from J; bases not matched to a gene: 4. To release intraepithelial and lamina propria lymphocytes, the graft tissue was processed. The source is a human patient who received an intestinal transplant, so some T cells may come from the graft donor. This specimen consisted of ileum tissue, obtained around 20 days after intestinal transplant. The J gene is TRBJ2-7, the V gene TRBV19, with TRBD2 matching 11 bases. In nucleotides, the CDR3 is TGTGCCAGTAGTATAGGACTAGCGGGAAAGGACGAGCAGTACTTC. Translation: CASSIGLAGKDEQYF.